The 10 T cell receptor beta chains below were found in one sample sequenced in a study of neurological immune-mediated disorders. TCRdb re-called the 5' RACE reads through MiXCR, storing one row per CDR3 protein. The repertoire holds about 43,000 distinct CDR3 sequences, with roughly 13% as singletons. The sequenced sample consisted of PBMCs. The receptors were sampled from a female donor in good health.

This clonotype came up many times. V usage is TRBV12-3 or TRBV12-4 and J usage is TRBJ2-4; 7 bases align to TRBD1. The CDR3 consists of 14 residues. J was trimmed by 1 base and V by 6 bases; bases with no gene match: 3. In DNA form, the CDR3 reads TGTGCCAGCAGCCTGGGACAGGCCAAAAACATTCAGTACTTC. This codes for CASSLGQAKNIQYF.

This clonotype was counted at least ten times. The CDR3: CASSRHAVNPGELFF. The CDR3 DNA follows: TGTGCCAGCAGCCGCCACGCCGTAAACCCCGGGGAGCTGTTTTTT. The chain links TRBV3-1 to TRBJ2-2, with unresolved D. Trimming cost V 4 bases and J 6 bases, with 15 bases left between them. CDR3 length: 15 residues. Germline V lookup: CDR1 LGHDT, CDR2 YNNKEL (reference sequence). Full variable domain (rest looked up from reference TRBV3-1 and TRBJ2-2): DTAVSQTPKYLVTQMGNDKSIKCEQNLGHDTMYWYKQDSKKFLKIMFSYNNKELIINETVPNRFSPKSPDKAHLNLHINSLELGDSAVYFCASSRHAVNPGELFFGEGSRLTVL.

This clonotype occurred many times. The chain has TRBV28 and TRBJ1-4, with D unresolved. CDR1 is MDHEN and CDR2 is SYDVKM in the germline V gene. The germline V and J ends were trimmed by 8 bases and 8 bases, with 12 bases remaining between them. The CDR3 is 12 amino acids. The DNA for the CDR3 is TGTGCCAGCTTGTCCTCCCGCGAAAAACTGTTTTTT. The encoded protein is CASLSSREKLFF.

This clonotype was seen at least ten times. At one end the junction does not follow the germline gene, possibly because of a read error. The chain is built from TRBV6-5 and TRBJ2-5; perhaps TRBD2 as D (5 bases). Germline values: CDR1 MNHEY, CDR2 SVGAGI. This CDR3 region has 13 residues. In nucleotides, the CDR3 is TGTGCTAGCAGGCGCGGCGGGTGGGAGACCCAGTACTTC. It encodes CASRRGGWETQYF.

This clonotype was counted ten times or more. This chain joins TRBV12-3 or TRBV12-4 and TRBJ2-7; 8 bases line up with TRBD1. Trimming cost V 4 bases and J 2 bases; bases outside gene matches: 13. This CDR3 contains 17 residues. CDR3 loop: CASSSRQGASSAYEQYF. The CDR3 nucleotides read TGTGCCAGCAGTTCCCGGCAGGGGGCCTCGTCCGCCTACGAGCAGTACTTC.

This clonotype has a count of ten or more. The CDR3 sequence is CASSTAGGTGELFF. The CDR3 DNA follows: TGCGCCAGCAGCACGGCGGGCGGCACCGGGGAGCTGTTTTTT. The chain links TRBV5-1 to TRBJ2-2; D might be TRBD2 (5 bases). The CDR3 loop spans 14 amino acids. Between the trimmed V and J ends, which lost 4 bases and 4 bases, there was a span of 11 bases. Germline CDR1 reads SGHRS; CDR2 reads YFSETQ.

This sequence joins TRBV19 and TRBJ2-1; 8 bases are shared with TRBD1. The germline V gene encodes CDR1 LNHDA and CDR2 SQIVND (reference sequence). The CDR3 runs 14 residues. With V trimmed by 6 bases and J by 5 bases, 6 bases remained unmatched. CDR3 protein: CASRTGALNNEQFF. The CDR3, as DNA: TGTGCCAGTAGGACAGGGGCTCTAAACAATGAGCAGTTCTTC.

This clonotype occurred many times. This rearrangement joins TRBV6-6 to TRBJ2-1, with 13 bases identical to TRBD2. This CDR3 is 17 amino acids long. The V gene's germline CDR1 is MNHNY and CDR2 SVGAGI (reference sequence). V lost 5 bases to trimming and J lost 9 bases; unmatched junction nucleotides: 13. CDR3 in amino acids: CASSQLRTSGSIGEQFF. In DNA form, the CDR3 reads TGTGCCAGCAGTCAGCTCCGGACTAGCGGGAGTATTGGTGAGCAGTTCTTC.

This clonotype is medium-sized (0.01 to 0.1%) by share. The gene calls are TRBV20-1 and TRBJ2-7; 8 nucleotides align to TRBD2. Looked up from germline, CDR1 is DFQATT and CDR2 is SNEGSKA (reference sequence). CDR3 length: 13 amino acids. The V and J ends lost 6 bases and 4 bases, in that order; junction bases with no gene match: 8. In nucleotides, the CDR3 is TGCAGTGCCCCGGGGAGCGGGGGATACGAGCAGTACTTC. Protein product: CSAPGSGGYEQYF.

This clonotype occurred many times. This sequence joins TRBV14 and TRBJ2-1, with D tentatively TRBD2 (5 bases). The V and J ends lost 3 bases and 9 bases respectively, with 18 bases between them. The germline V gene has CDR1 SGHDN and CDR2 FVKESK. The CDR3 extends over 15 amino acids. CDR3 protein: CASSHGLAQAGEQFF. The CDR3, as DNA: TGTGCCAGCAGCCATGGACTGGCCCAGGCGGGTGAGCAGTTCTTC.